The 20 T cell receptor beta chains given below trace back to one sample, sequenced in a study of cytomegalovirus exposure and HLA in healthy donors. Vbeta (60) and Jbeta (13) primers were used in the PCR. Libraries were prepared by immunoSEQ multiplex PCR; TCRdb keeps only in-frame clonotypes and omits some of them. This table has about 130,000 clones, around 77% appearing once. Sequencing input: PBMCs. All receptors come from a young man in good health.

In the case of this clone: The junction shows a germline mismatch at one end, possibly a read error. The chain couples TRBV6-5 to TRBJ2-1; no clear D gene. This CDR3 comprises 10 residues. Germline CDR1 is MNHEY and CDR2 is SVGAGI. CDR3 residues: CASSYSPQLF. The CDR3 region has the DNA TGTGCCAGCAGTTACTCTCCACAGCTCTTC.

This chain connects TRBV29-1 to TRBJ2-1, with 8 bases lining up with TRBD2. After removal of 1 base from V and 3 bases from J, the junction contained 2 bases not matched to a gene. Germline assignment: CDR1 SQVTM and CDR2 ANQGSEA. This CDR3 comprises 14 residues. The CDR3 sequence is CSVEVAGLYNEQFF. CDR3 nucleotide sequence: TGCAGCGTTGAAGTAGCGGGACTCTACAATGAGCAGTTCTTC.

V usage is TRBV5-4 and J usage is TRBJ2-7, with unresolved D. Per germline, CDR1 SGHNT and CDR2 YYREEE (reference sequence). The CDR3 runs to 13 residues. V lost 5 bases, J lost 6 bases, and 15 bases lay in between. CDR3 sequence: CASRMSLLTEQYF. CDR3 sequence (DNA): TGTGCCAGCAGAATGAGCCTTCTAACCGAGCAGTACTTC.

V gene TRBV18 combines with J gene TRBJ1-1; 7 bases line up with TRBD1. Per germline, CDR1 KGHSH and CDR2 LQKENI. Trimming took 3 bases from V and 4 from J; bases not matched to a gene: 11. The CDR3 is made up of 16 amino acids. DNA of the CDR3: TGTGCCAGCTCACCTTGGACAGGCCCATTAGGCACTGAAGCTTTCTTT. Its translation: CASSPWTGPLGTEAFF.

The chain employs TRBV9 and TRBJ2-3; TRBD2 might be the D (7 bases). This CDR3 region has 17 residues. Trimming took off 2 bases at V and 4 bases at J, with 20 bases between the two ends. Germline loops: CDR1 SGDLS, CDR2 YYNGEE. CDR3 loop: CASSVVASGGGADTQYF. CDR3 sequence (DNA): TGTGCCAGCAGCGTCGTAGCTAGCGGAGGGGGAGCAGATACGCAGTATTTT.

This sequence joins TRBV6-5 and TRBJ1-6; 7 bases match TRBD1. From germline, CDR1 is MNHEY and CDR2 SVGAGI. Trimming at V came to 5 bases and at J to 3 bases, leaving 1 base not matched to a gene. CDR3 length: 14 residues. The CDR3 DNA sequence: TGTGCCAGCAGTAACAGGGGCTATAATTCACCCCTCCACTTT. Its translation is CASSNRGYNSPLHF.

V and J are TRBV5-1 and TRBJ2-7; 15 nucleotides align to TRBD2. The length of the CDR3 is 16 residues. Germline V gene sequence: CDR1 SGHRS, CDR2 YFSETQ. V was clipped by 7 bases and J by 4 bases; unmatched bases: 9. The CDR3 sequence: CASAGLAGGKRYEQYF. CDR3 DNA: TGCGCCAGCGCTGGACTAGCGGGAGGGAAGAGGTACGAGCAGTACTTC.

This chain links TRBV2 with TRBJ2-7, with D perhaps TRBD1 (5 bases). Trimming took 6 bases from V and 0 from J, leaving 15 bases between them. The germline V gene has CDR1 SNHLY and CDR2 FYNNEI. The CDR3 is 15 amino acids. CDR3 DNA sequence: TGTGCCAGCAGCCTAGGATTTCAGGGCTCCTACGAGCAGTACTTC. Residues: CASSLGFQGSYEQYF.

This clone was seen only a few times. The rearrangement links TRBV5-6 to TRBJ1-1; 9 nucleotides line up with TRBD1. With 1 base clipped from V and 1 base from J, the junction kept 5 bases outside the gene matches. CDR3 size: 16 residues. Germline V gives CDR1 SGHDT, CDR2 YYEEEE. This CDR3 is CASSLPGQGPNTEAFF. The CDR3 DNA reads TGTGCCAGCAGCTTGCCGGGACAGGGACCGAACACTGAAGCTTTCTTT.

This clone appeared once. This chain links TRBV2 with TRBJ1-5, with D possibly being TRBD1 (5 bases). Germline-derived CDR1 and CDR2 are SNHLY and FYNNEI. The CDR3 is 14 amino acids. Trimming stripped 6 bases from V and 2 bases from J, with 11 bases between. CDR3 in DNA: TGTGCCAGCAGCGTGGGGCTGGGCAATCAGCCCCAGCATTTT. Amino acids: CASSVGLGNQPQHF.

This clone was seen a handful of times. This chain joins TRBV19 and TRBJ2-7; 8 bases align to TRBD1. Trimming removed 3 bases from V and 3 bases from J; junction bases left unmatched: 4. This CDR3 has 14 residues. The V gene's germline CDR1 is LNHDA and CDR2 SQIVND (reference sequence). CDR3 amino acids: CASSITGGSYEQYF. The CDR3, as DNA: TGTGCCAGTAGTATTACAGGGGGGAGCTACGAGCAGTACTTC.

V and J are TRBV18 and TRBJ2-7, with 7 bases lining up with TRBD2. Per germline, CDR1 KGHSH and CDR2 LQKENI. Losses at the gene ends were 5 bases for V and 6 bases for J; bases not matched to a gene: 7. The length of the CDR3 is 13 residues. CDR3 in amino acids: CASSGLEGGEQYF. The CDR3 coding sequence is TGTGCCAGCTCAGGACTAGAGGGTGGCGAGCAGTACTTC.

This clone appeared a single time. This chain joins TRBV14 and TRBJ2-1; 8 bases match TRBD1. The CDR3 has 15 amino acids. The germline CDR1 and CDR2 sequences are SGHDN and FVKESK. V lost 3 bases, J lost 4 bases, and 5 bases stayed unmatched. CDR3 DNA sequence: TGTGCCAGCAGCCAGACAGGGGCGCAGTACAATGAGCAGTTCTTC. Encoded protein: CASSQTGAQYNEQFF.

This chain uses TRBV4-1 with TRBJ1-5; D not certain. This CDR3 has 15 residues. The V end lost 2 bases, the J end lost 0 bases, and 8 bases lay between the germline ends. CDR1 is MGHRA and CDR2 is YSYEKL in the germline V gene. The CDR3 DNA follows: TGCGCCAGCAGCCAACAGGCCCTTAGCAATCAGCCCCAGCATTTT. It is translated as CASSQQALSNQPQHF.

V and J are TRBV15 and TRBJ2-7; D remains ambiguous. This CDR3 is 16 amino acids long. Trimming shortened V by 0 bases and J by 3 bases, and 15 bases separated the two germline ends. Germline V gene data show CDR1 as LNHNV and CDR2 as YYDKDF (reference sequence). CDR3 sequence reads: CATSRDQAQARYEQYF. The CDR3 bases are TGTGCCACCAGCAGAGATCAGGCGCAGGCCCGCTACGAGCAGTACTTC.

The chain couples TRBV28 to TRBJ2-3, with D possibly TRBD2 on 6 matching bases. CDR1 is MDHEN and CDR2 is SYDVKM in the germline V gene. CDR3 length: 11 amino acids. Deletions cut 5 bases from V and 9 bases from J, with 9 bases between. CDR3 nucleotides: TGTGCCAGCAGTACCCGGGGGACGCAGTATTTT. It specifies CASSTRGTQYF.

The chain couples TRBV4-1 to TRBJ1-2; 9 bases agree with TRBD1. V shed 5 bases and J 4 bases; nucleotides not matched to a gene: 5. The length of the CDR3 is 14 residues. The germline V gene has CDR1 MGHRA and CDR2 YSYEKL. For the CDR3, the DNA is TGCGCCAGCAGCACCCGGGACAGGGCCTATGGCTACACCTTC. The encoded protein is CASSTRDRAYGYTF.

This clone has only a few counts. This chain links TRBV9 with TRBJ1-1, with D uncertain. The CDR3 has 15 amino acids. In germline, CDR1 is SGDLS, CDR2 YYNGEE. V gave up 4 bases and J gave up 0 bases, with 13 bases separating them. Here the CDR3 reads CASSIRTEMNTEAFF. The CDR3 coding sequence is TGTGCCAGCAGCATCCGGACTGAAATGAACACTGAAGCTTTCTTT.

Here the CDR3 DNA reads TGTGCCAGCCGGGCGGGACTAGCCCGCGAGCAGTACTTC. It yields the protein CASRAGLAREQYF. The rearrangement links TRBV6-5 to TRBJ2-5; 9 bases are a match to TRBD2. The DNA matches TRBJ2-7 better at its end, which makes the J call doubtful. Germline V gives CDR1 MNHEY, CDR2 SVGAGI. The CDR3 contains 13 residues.

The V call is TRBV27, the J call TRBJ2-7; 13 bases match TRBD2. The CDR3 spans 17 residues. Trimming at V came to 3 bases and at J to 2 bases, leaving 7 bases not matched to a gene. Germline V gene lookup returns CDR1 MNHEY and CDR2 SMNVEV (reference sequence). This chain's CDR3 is CASSFFLGLAGPYEQYF. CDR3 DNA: TGTGCCAGCAGTTTTTTCTTGGGACTAGCGGGGCCCTACGAGCAGTACTTC.